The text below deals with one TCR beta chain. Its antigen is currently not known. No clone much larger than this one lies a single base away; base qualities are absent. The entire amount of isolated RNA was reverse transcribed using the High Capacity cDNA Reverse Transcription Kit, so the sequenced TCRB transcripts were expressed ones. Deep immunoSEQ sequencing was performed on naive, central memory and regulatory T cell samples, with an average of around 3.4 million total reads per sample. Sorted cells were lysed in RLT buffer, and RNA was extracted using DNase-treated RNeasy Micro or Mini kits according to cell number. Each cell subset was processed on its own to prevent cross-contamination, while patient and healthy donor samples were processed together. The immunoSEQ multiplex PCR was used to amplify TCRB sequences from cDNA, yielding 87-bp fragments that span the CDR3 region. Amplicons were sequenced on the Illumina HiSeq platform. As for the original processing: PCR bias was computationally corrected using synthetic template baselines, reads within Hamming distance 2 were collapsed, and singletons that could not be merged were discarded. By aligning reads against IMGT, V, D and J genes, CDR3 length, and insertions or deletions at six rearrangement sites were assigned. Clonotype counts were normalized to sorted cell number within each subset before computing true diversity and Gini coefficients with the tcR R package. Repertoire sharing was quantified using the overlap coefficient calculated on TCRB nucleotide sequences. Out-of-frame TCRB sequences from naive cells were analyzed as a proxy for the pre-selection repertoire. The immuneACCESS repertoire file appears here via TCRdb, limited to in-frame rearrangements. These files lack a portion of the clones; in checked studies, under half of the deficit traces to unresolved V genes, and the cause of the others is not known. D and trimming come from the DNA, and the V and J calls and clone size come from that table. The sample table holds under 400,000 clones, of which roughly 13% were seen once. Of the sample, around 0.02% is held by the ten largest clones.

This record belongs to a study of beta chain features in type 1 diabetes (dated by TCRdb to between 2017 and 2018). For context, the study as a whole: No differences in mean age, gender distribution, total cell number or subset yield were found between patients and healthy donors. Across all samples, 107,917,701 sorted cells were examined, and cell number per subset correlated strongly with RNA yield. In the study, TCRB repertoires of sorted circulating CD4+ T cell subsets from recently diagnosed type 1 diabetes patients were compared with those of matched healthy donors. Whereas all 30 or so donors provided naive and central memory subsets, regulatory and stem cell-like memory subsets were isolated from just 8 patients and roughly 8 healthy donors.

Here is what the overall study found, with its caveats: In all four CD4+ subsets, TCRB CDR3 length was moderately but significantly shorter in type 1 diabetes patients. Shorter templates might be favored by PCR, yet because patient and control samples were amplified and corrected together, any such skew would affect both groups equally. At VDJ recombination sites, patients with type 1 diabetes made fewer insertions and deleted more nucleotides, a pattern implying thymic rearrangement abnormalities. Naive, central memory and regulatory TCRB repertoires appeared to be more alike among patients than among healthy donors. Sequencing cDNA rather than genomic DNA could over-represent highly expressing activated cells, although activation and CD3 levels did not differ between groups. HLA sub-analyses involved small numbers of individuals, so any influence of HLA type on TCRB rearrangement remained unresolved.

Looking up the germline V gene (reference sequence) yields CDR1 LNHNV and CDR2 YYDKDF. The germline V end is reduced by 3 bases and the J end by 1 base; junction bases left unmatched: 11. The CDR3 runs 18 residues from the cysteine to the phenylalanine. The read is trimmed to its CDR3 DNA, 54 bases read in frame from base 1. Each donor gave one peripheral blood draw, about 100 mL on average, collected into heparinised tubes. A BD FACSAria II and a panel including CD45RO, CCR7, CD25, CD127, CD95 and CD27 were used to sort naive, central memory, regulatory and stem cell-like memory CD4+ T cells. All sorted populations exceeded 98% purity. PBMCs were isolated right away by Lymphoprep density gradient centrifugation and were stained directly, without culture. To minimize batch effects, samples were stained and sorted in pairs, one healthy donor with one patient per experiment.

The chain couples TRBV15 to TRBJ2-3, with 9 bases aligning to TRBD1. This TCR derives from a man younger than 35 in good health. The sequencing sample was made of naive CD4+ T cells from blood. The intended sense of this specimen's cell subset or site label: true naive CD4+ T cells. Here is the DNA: TGTGCCACCAGCAGCGCCGGATTTTGGACAGGGGGCACAGATACGCAGTATTTT. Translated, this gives CATSSAGFWTGGTDTQYF.